In this sample, the clone carrying this T cell receptor (beta chain) turned up many times. Its specificity is not known. Using its own MiXCR run on the multiplex PCR reads, TCRdb lists one record per CDR3 protein. The sample consists of about 130,000 distinct CDR3 sequences, around 20% of them appearing once. The data stem from a study of breast tumors, draining lymph nodes, adjacent tissues. The study, taken as a whole, reports: Data fit most tumor T cells coming from lymph node, expanding in tumor. The lymph node origin of tumor T cells was framed as consistent with a hypothesis, not demonstrated. Luminal-like breast cancer showed significantly greater tumor-nontumor repertoire similarity than basal-like breast cancer did. Tumors had less TCR diversity than lymph nodes, more than nontumor tissue.

J gave up 6 bases and V 2 bases, and 8 bases lay outside the gene matches. CDR3 length: 15 residues. The germline V gene has CDR1 SQVTM and CDR2 ANQGSEA. Breast cancer patients provided tissue from their axillary draining lymph nodes. Material for sequencing was axillary lymph node tissue. This clonotype was obtained from a female donor with breast cancer. Some clones in this sample may be carry-over from other donors' samples. This chain joins TRBV29-1 and TRBJ1-2; 11 bases map to TRBD1. CDR3: CSVEPSGQGADGYTF. DNA of the CDR3: TGCAGCGTTGAACCCAGCGGACAGGGGGCTGATGGCTACACCTTC.